One and the same sample provided the 18 T cell receptor beta chains below, sequenced in a study of blood T cell repertoires in COVID-19. TCRdb keeps only in-frame clones here, not all; method: immunoSEQ multiplex PCR. The sample holds approximately 230,000 clones, 70% to 90% seen once. Specimen: peripheral blood. The receptor source for this set is a woman between 40 and 55 years old who had recovered from COVID-19.

This clone was recorded a few times. The V call is TRBV9, the J call TRBJ2-1, with TRBD2 identical over 7 bases. CDR3 length equals 14 residues. V trimming: 0 bases; J trimming: 7 bases; junction bases outside the gene matches: 4. Germline V gene lookup returns CDR1 SGDLS and CDR2 YYNGEE. CDR3 loop: CASSVAGGGNEQFF. CDR3 sequence (DNA): TGTGCCAGCAGCGTAGCGGGGGGAGGGAATGAGCAGTTCTTC.

The chain employs TRBV11-2 and TRBJ1-4, with a possible D match to TRBD1 (6 bases). This CDR3 region has 15 residues. Germline V gives CDR1 SGHAT, CDR2 FQNNGV. Trimming took off 5 bases at V and 7 bases at J, with 17 bases between the two ends. The CDR3 here is CASSDWDTPFEKLFF. The CDR3 nucleotides are TGTGCCAGCAGCGACTGGGACACACCCTTTGAAAAACTGTTTTTT.

V is TRBV5-6 and J is TRBJ2-1, with TRBD1 matching over 11 bases. The CDR3 consists of 15 residues. Germline V gene data show CDR1 as SGHDT and CDR2 as YYEEEE. V gave up 1 base and J gave up 7 bases; unmatched junction bases: 4. The CDR3 region has the DNA TGTGCCAGCAGCTTGCGGACAGGGGGCGGGAATGAGCAGTTCTTC. It codes for CASSLRTGGGNEQFF.

The CDR3 spells CASSPTGRETQYF. For the CDR3, the DNA is TGTGCCAGTAGTCCGACAGGGAGGGAGACCCAGTACTTC. The chain has TRBV19 and TRBJ2-5; possible D gene TRBD1, 7 bases. V lost 5 bases, J lost 5 bases, and 12 bases lay in between. This CDR3 spans 13 amino acids. The germline CDR1 and CDR2 sequences are LNHDA and SQIVND (reference sequence).

The chain recombines TRBV20-1 with TRBJ1-2; D might be TRBD1 (6 bases). This CDR3 is 11 amino acids long. CDR1 DFQATT and CDR2 SNEGSKA come from the germline V gene (reference sequence). With 4 bases removed from V and 7 bases from J, the gap between germline ends came to 10 bases. The CDR3 sequence is CSANRASGYTF. The CDR3 nucleotides read TGCAGTGCTAACAGGGCCTCTGGCTACACCTTC.

V gene TRBV6-5 combines with J gene TRBJ2-7, with a weak D call TRBD2 (5 bases). This CDR3 contains 15 residues. Germline assignment: CDR1 MNHEY and CDR2 SVGAGI. V lost 10 bases to trimming and J lost 0 bases, with 19 bases between them. The CDR3 region has the DNA TGTGCCACCAATCCCCCCGGGGTGAGCTCCTACGAGCAGTACTTC. Amino acids: CATNPPGVSSYEQYF.

This chain joins TRBV21-1 and TRBJ2-6; the table names TRBD1, a call not compared with the DNA. TRBV21-1 is termed a pseudogene. This CDR3 region has 18 residues. This chain's CDR3 is CASSKEDRVRSGANVLTF. The CDR3 bases are TGTGCCAGCAGCAAAGAGGACAGGGTAAGGTCTGGGGCCAACGTCCTGACTTTC.

CDR3 coding DNA: TGTGCCAGCTCACCGACGACGGTAGACATTGAAAAACTGTTTTTT. This translates into CASSPTTVDIEKLFF. V and J are TRBV18 and TRBJ1-4; the D is unclear. The V and J ends lost 3 bases and 7 bases respectively, with 15 bases between them. The CDR3 runs to 15 residues. Looked up from germline, CDR1 is KGHSH and CDR2 is LQKENI.

The V gene is TRBV5-4, the J gene TRBJ2-2; tentative D call: TRBD1 (5 bases). V lost 2 bases, J lost 1 base, and 9 bases lay in between. The CDR3 is 15 residues long. Germline V gives CDR1 SGHNT, CDR2 YYREEE (reference sequence). The CDR3 sequence is CASSFGQGNTGELFF. The CDR3 nucleotides are TGTGCCAGCAGCTTCGGTCAGGGGAACACCGGGGAGCTGTTTTTT. Full variable domain (missing parts from reference TRBV5-4 and TRBJ2-2): ETGVTQSPTHLIKTRGQQVTLRCSSQSGHNTVSWYQQALGQGPQFIFQYYREEENGRGNFPPRFSGLQFPNYSSELNVNALELDDSALYLCASSFGQGNTGELFFGEGSRLTVL.

The rearrangement uses TRBV19 and TRBJ1-2; 9 nucleotides line up with TRBD1. V lost 1 base, J lost 4 bases, and 13 bases stayed unmatched. Germline CDR1 reads LNHDA; CDR2 reads SQIVND (reference sequence). CDR3 length: 18 amino acids. The CDR3 reads CASSIGRHRDREVYGYTF. As DNA, the CDR3 is TGTGCCAGTAGTATAGGTCGCCACCGGGACAGGGAAGTCTATGGCTACACCTTC.

The chain uses TRBV19 and TRBJ2-3; 13 nucleotides line up with TRBD2. The CDR3 extends over 15 amino acids. Per the germline V gene, CDR1 is LNHDA and CDR2 is SQIVND (reference sequence). The ends lost 4 bases at V and 5 bases at J; junction bases unmatched: 3. The CDR3, as DNA: TGTGCCAGTAGTAAGGGACTAGCGGGAAGAGATACGCAGTATTTT. It specifies CASSKGLAGRDTQYF.

The chain recombines TRBV9 with TRBJ2-1; 10 bases map to TRBD2. The germline V gene has CDR1 SGDLS and CDR2 YYNGEE. V shed 2 bases, J shed 2 bases, and the junction held 10 bases outside the gene matches. CDR3 length: 18 amino acids. Here the CDR3 DNA reads TGTGCCAGCAGCGTCGTAGATCTCAGCGGGAGGGCCTACAATGAGCAGTTCTTC. Its translation is CASSVVDLSGRAYNEQFF. Variable domain in full (rest from reference TRBV9 and TRBJ2-1): DSGVTQTPKHLITATGQRVTLRCSPRSGDLSVYWYQQSLDQGLQFLIQYYNGEERAKGNILERFSAQQFPDLHSELNLSSLELGDSALYFCASSVVDLSGRAYNEQFFGPGTRLTVL.

This chain links TRBV19 with TRBJ1-2; no clear D. Germline V lookup: CDR1 LNHDA, CDR2 SQIVND (reference sequence). The CDR3 contains 13 residues. Trimming shortened V by 2 bases and J by 8 bases, and 12 bases separated the two germline ends. The CDR3 nucleotides are TGTGCCAGTAGTATATCGGGAGTTGCGGGCTACACCTTC. This sequence encodes CASSISGVAGYTF.

This clone appeared a single time. This rearrangement joins TRBV6-5 to TRBJ2-7; the D is unclear. This CDR3 has 15 amino acids. CDR1 MNHEY and CDR2 SVGAGI come from the germline V gene. Trimming removed 0 bases at V and 4 bases at J, with 13 bases between. CDR3: CASSYSEAALYEQYF. In DNA, the CDR3 is TGTGCCAGCAGTTACTCTGAGGCGGCTTTATACGAGCAGTACTTC.

This chain's CDR3 is CASSVSLAGSLGTGELFF. The CDR3 nucleotides read TGTGCCAGCAGCGTATCCCTAGCGGGGTCCCTCGGCACCGGGGAGCTGTTTTTT. The chain links TRBV9 to TRBJ2-2; 9 bases map to TRBD2. CDR1 is SGDLS and CDR2 is YYNGEE in the germline V gene. J was trimmed by 4 bases and V by 1 base; bases with no gene match: 11. The CDR3 extends over 18 amino acids. Drawing the rest from reference TRBV9 and TRBJ2-2, the complete variable domain is DSGVTQTPKHLITATGQRVTLRCSPRSGDLSVYWYQQSLDQGLQFLIQYYNGEERAKGNILERFSAQQFPDLHSELNLSSLELGDSALYFCASSVSLAGSLGTGELFFGEGSRLTVL.

The rearrangement links TRBV30 to TRBJ2-3; 9 bases match TRBD2. Germline V lookup: CDR1 GTSNPN, CDR2 SVGIG (reference sequence). V gave up 5 bases and J gave up 3 bases; unmatched junction bases: 9. This CDR3 spans 15 amino acids. CDR3 amino acids: CAWGGLAGSTDTQYF. The DNA for the CDR3 is TGTGCCTGGGGGGGCCTAGCGGGATCGACAGATACGCAGTATTTT.

The rearrangement joins TRBV7-6 to TRBJ2-7; 11 bases are shared with TRBD2. The V gene end was trimmed by 4 bases and the J gene end by 2 bases; junction bases not matched to a gene: 4. This CDR3 contains 15 residues. Germline values: CDR1 SGHVS, CDR2 FNYEAQ. CDR3 in amino acids: CASSSGLAVTYEQYF. In nucleotides, the CDR3 is TGTGCCAGCAGCTCGGGACTAGCGGTCACCTACGAGCAGTACTTC. The variable domain in full, completed from reference TRBV7-6 and TRBJ2-7, reads GAGVSQSPRYKVTKRGQDVALRCDPISGHVSLYWYRQALGQGPEFLTYFNYEAQQDKSGLPNDRFSAERPEGSISTLTIQRTEQRDSAMYRCASSSGLAVTYEQYFGPGTRLTVT.

The chain employs TRBV3-1 (or the pseudogene TRBV3-2) and TRBJ2-7, with a weak D call TRBD2 (6 bases). Germline V gene data show CDR1 as LGHDT and CDR2 as YNNKEL (reference sequence). V gave up 4 bases and J gave up 2 bases, with 12 bases separating them. CDR3 size: 14 residues. CDR3 protein: CASSPRDLTYEQYF. CDR3 nucleotides: TGTGCCAGCAGCCCCCGGGACTTGACCTACGAGCAGTACTTC.